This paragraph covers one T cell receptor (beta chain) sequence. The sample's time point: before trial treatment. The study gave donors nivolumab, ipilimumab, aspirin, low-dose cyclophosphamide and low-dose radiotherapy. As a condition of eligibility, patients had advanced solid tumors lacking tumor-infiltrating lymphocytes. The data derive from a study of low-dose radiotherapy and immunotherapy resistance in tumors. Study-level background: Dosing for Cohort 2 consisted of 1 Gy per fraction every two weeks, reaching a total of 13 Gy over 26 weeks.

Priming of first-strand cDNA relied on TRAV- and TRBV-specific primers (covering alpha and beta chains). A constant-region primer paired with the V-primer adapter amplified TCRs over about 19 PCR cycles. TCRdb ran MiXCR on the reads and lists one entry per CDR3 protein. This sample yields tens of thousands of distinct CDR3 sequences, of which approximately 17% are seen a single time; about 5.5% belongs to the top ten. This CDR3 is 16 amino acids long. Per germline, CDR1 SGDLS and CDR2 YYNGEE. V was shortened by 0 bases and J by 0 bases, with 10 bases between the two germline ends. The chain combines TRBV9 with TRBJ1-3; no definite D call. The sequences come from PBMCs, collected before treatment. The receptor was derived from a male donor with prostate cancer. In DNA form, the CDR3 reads TGTGCCAGCAGCGTAGATTTAACAACCTCTGGAAACACCATATATTTT. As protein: CASSVDLTTSGNTIYF.